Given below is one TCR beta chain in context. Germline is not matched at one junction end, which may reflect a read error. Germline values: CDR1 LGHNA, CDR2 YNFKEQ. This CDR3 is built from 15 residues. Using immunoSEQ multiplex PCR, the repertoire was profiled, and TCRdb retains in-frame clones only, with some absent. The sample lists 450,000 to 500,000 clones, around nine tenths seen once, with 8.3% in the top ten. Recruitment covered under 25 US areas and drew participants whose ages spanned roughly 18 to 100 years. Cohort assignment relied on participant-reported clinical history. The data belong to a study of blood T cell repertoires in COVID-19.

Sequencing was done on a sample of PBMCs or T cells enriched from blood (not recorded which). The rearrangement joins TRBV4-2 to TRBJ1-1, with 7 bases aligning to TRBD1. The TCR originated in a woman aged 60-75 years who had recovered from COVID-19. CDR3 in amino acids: CASSQEDRPNAEAFF. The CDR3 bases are TGTGCCAGCAGCCAAGAGGACAGGCCGAACGCTGAAGCTTTCTTT.